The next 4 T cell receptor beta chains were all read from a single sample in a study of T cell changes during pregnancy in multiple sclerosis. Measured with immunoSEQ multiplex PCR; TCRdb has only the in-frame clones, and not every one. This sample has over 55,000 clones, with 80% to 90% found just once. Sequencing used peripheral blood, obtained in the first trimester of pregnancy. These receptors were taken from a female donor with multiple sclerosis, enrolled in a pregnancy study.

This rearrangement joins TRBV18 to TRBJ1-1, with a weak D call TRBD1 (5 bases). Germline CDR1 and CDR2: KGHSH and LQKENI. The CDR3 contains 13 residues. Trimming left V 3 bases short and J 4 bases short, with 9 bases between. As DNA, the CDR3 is TGTGCCAGCTCACCCGACAGATCCACTGAAGCTTTCTTT. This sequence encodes CASSPDRSTEAFF.

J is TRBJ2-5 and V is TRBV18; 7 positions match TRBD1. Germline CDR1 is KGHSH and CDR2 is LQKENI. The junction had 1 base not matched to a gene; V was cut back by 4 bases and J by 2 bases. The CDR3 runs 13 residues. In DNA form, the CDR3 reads TGTGCCAGCTCACAGGGACAGCAAGAGACCCAGTACTTC. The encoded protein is CASSQGQQETQYF.

This CDR3 is CASSSPQGSDTEAFF. CDR3 bases: TGTGCCAGCAGCTCGCCCCAGGGGTCGGACACTGAAGCTTTCTTT. The chain uses TRBV7-8 and TRBJ1-1; D might be TRBD1 (6 bases). With 4 bases removed from V and 3 bases from J, the gap between germline ends came to 15 bases. CDR1 is SGHVS, CDR2 FQNEAQ, per germline. The CDR3 length is 15 residues. The full variable domain, in which reference TRBV7-8 and TRBJ1-1 provide the parts outside the CDR3, is GAGVSQSPRYKVAKRGQDVALRCDPISGHVSLFWYQQALGQGPEFLTYFQNEAQLDKSGLPSDRFFAERPEGSVSTLKIQRTQQEDSAVYLCASSSPQGSDTEAFFGQGTRLTVV.

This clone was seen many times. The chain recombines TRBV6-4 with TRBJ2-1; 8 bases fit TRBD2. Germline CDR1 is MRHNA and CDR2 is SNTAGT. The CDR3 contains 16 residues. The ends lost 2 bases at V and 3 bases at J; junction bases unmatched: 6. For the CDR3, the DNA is TGTGCCAGCAGTGACACCGGGACTAGAGACTACAATGAGCAGTTCTTC. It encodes CASSDTGTRDYNEQFF.